The rows below give T cell receptor beta chains drawn from one sample of a study of post-analysis software for immune sequencing data. TCRdb re-called the PCR reads with MiXCR, one entry per CDR3 protein. The sample carries about 820,000 distinct CDR3 sequences, approximately 57% recorded once. The sequencing input was blood. The receptors were gathered from a girl under 18 with multiple sclerosis. Both conserved end residues are part of each CDR3. The D gene is left open where the match is weak. A clone size is listed for some rows: how often the clone was seen (once, few, many), or a class if it is expanded.

D gene	V gene	J gene	clone size	CDR3 protein	CDR3 DNA
NA	TRBV20-1	TRBJ1-5	NA	CSANPQGSNQPQHF	TGCAGTGCCAATCCCCAGGGGAGCAATCAGCCCCAGCATTTT
TRBD1	TRBV6-1	TRBJ2-1	NA	CASHGRDRGLLVFNEQFF	TGTGCCAGCCACGGCAGGGACAGGGGGCTACTAGTTTTCAATGAGCAGTTCTTC
NA	TRBV6-6	TRBJ2-3	NA	CASSYPGPRDTQYF	TGTGCCAGCAGTTATCCGGGCCCACGAGATACGCAGTATTTT
TRBD1	TRBV20-1	TRBJ1-5	NA	CSAATGTGSDQPQHF	TGCAGTGCTGCCACCGGGACAGGGTCTGATCAGCCCCAGCATTTT
NA	TRBV29-1	TRBJ2-7	NA	CSVGEGEGYEQYF	TGCAGCGTTGGAGAGGGAGAAGGCTACGAGCAGTACTTC
NA	TRBV7-3	TRBJ2-5	few	CASSRGGEEIQYF	TGTGCCAGCAGTCGAGGGGGTGAAGAGATCCAGTACTTC
NA	TRBV7-3	TRBJ2-7	NA	CASSLGPLYEQYF	TGTGCCAGCAGCTTGGGACCCCTGTACGAGCAGTACTTC
NA	TRBV7-2	TRBJ2-5	few	CASSLGLSGPQETQYF	TGTGCCAGCAGCTTAGGTCTATCGGGCCCCCAAGAGACCCAGTACTTC
NA	TRBV7-2	TRBJ2-7	NA	CASGPPPSEQYF	TGTGCCAGCGGCCCCCCTCCGTCAGAGCAGTACTTC
NA	TRBV6-5	TRBJ2-1	few	CASSYSNPSRLLGNEQFF	TGTGCCAGCAGTTACTCGAATCCTAGCCGCCTCCTGGGCAATGAGCAGTTCTTC
TRBD1	TRBV3-1	TRBJ1-4	NA	CASSQDPHRGRAEKLFF	TGTGCCAGCAGCCAAGATCCACACAGGGGGCGAGCTGAAAAACTGTTTTTT
NA	TRBV7-8	TRBJ2-1	NA	CVSLSSWSNEQFF	TGTGTCAGTCTAAGTTCATGGTCAAATGAGCAGTTCTTC
NA	TRBV9	TRBJ1-2	NA	CASSAFGVQYNYGYTF	TGTGCCAGCAGCGCCTTCGGGGTACAGTATAACTATGGCTACACCTTC
NA	TRBV29-1	TRBJ1-4	few	CSVRGINEKLFF	TGCAGCGTCCGGGGGATTAATGAAAAACTGTTTTTT
NA	TRBV29-1	TRBJ2-3	once	CSLNHGRGAGTDTQYF	TGCAGCCTAAACCACGGAAGGGGCGCGGGCACAGATACGCAGTATTTT
TRBD1	TRBV5-1	TRBJ2-1	NA	CASSAPGQGYANEQFF	TGCGCCAGCAGCGCGCCGGGACAGGGGTATGCCAATGAGCAGTTCTTC
NA	TRBV20-1	TRBJ2-7	NA	CSARGTGTNYEQYF	TGCAGTGCTAGAGGGACAGGGACTAACTACGAGCAGTACTTC
NA	TRBV20-1	TRBJ1-2	few	CSARGRRTLNYGYTF	TGCAGTGCTAGGGGCAGACGAACTCTTAACTATGGCTACACCTTC
TRBD1	TRBV10-3	TRBJ1-2	few	CAISGPSGDSNYGYTF	TGTGCCATCAGTGGACCCTCGGGGGACAGCAACTATGGCTACACCTTC
NA	TRBV27	TRBJ1-2	NA	CASSAGMGLVGYTF	TGTGCCAGCAGTGCCGGGATGGGCCTAGTCGGCTACACCTTC
TRBD1	TRBV12-3/TRBV12-4	TRBJ2-7	NA	CASSQPRGRRYEQYF	TGTGCCAGCAGTCAGCCCAGGGGGCGGAGATACGAGCAGTACTTC
NA	TRBV6-1	TRBJ2-7	NA	CASSEAREKYF	TGTGCCAGCAGTGAAGCGAGGGAAAAGTACTTC
TRBD1	TRBV29-1	TRBJ1-2	NA	CSVWTGAGYTF	TGCAGCGTTTGGACAGGGGCTGGCTACACCTTC
NA	TRBV25-1	TRBJ2-7	NA	CASSESRGLGTDEQYF	TGTGCCAGCAGTGAATCCAGGGGACTCGGAACGGACGAGCAGTACTTC
NA	TRBV10-3	TRBJ2-3	once	CAISESPRGPGTTDTQYF	TGTGCCATCAGTGAGTCACCCAGGGGCCCCGGGACCACAGATACGCAGTATTTT
NA	TRBV7-2	TRBJ2-5	NA	CASSPRLQGLGSNVQYF	TGTGCCAGCAGCCCACGACTTCAGGGACTTGGGAGCAATGTGCAGTACTTC
NA	TRBV20-1	TRBJ2-2	NA	CSAREFSGRGINTGELFF	TGCAGTGCTAGAGAATTTTCTGGGCGCGGGATAAACACCGGGGAGCTGTTTTTT
TRBD2	TRBV20-1	TRBJ2-1	NA	CSARDGSGSNEQFF	TGCAGTGCTAGAGATGGTAGCGGGAGCAATGAGCAGTTCTTC
TRBD1	TRBV12-3/TRBV12-4	TRBJ1-2	few	CASISRRDRGLNGYTF	TGTGCCAGCATCTCCCGTCGGGACAGGGGGCTCAATGGCTACACCTTC
NA	TRBV7-9	TRBJ2-7	NA	CASSPEVGVRGEQYF	TGTGCCAGCAGCCCCGAAGTAGGGGTAAGGGGCGAGCAGTACTTC
NA	TRBV12-3/TRBV12-4	TRBJ1-1	NA	CASSPLGGRAFF	TGTGCCAGCAGTCCCCTGGGAGGGCGAGCTTTCTTT
TRBD2	TRBV5-1	TRBJ2-5	NA	CASSLLAGANQETQYF	TGCGCCAGCAGCTTACTAGCGGGGGCGAACCAAGAGACCCAGTACTTC
TRBD1	TRBV18	TRBJ1-6	few	CASSPRGQGDSPLHF	TGTGCCAGCTCACCACGCGGACAGGGGGATTCACCCCTCCACTTT
NA	TRBV29-1	TRBJ1-1	few	CSVGQERDTEAFF	TGCAGCGTTGGCCAGGAGAGGGACACTGAAGCTTTCTTT
TRBD2	TRBV5-1	TRBJ2-1	NA	CASSLGLTSGRLNNEQFF	TGCGCCAGCAGCTTGGGGCTAACTAGCGGGAGGTTAAACAATGAGCAGTTCTTC
NA	TRBV20-1	TRBJ2-7	NA	CSAKLGGSYEQYF	TGCAGTGCAAAGTTGGGGGGCTCCTACGAGCAGTACTTC
TRBD2	TRBV5-1	TRBJ2-3	NA	CASSLDPGTSDADTQYF	TGCGCCAGCAGCTTGGACCCCGGGACTAGTGATGCAGATACGCAGTATTTT
TRBD2	TRBV20-1	TRBJ2-5	few	CSATTQGAGGLQETQYF	TGCAGTGCCACCACTCAAGGAGCGGGAGGTCTCCAAGAGACCCAGTACTTC
TRBD1	TRBV12-3/TRBV12-4	TRBJ1-2	few	CASSGTGPTYGYTF	TGTGCCAGCAGTGGGACAGGGCCCACCTATGGCTACACCTTC
TRBD1	TRBV5-1	TRBJ2-7	NA	CASSFSIGTGGSYEQYF	TGCGCCAGCAGCTTTTCGATTGGGACAGGGGGCTCCTACGAGCAGTACTTC
TRBD1	TRBV29-1	TRBJ1-1	few	CSVEDLGTVNTEAFF	TGCAGCGTTGAAGATTTGGGGACAGTGAACACTGAAGCTTTCTTT
TRBD2	TRBV4-1	TRBJ2-3	NA	CASSQEGGRRTDTQYF	TGCGCCAGCAGCCAAGAAGGCGGGAGGAGGACAGATACGCAGTATTTT